These 5 T cell receptor delta chains came from one sample sequenced in a study of γδ T cells in repeated Plasmodium falciparum infection (dated by TCRdb to the early 2020s). Vgamma9/Vdelta2+ and Vdelta2-negative gammadelta T cell populations were flow-sorted from peripheral blood mononuclear cells for bulk TCR repertoire analysis. The library was produced with multiplex PCR. Sequenced on an Illumina MiSeq. The public reads were reprocessed by TCRdb using CATT, and rows of matching DNA were later combined. The sample profile shows 85,000 to 90,000 delta-chain clones; approximately 1.5% of them were found once. Over 8% of the sample rests with the top ten. The sample taken for sequencing was gamma-delta T cells from blood. These receptors were obtained from a pool of human donors (malaria-infected and uninfected, not separated).

A remark on this clone: The translation of this DNA and the TCRdb protein of a much larger clone differ at residue 12, probably owing to a read error; the protein shown here is translated from the DNA. The chain is built from TRDV2 and TRDJ3; 12 nucleotides match TRDD3. Here the J gene was assigned by germline matching of the DNA, as TCRdb has none. The CDR3 totals 18 residues. Germline V CDR1 and CDR2: GEAIGNYY, EKD. CDR3 region: CAWTTGGYPSWGTRQMFF. DNA of the CDR3: TGTGCCTGGACCACTGGGGGATACCCCTCCTGGGGCACCCGACAGATGTTTTTC.

Points on this clone: The TCRdb protein, from a much larger clone, departs from this DNA's translation at residue 5, likely by read error; the protein shown derives from the DNA. V gene TRDV1 combines with J gene TRDJ1; 8 bases are a match to TRDD2. The J gene, missing from TCRdb, was assigned here through DNA to germline matching. There are 14 residues in the CDR3. The V and J ends lost 4 bases and 10 bases, in that order; junction bases with no gene match: 11. CDR1 and CDR2 from the germline V gene are TSWWSYY and QGS. The CDR3 DNA is TGTGCTCTTGGGGGTCCCCGGCTTCCTACACCACTCATCTTT. Translating gives CALGGPRLPTPLIF.

This clone has more than one count but fewer than ten. TCRdb records a much larger clone's protein for this DNA, with a difference at residue 5 that likely arises from a read error; the protein given is the translation of the DNA. The chain is built from TRDV2 and TRDJ2; 7 positions agree with TRDD3. The V segment lost 2 bases and the J segment 0 bases; nucleotides outside the gene matches: 8. Germline-derived CDR1 and CDR2 are GEAIGNYY and EKD. CDR3 length: 17 amino acids. The DNA of the CDR3 is TGTGCCTGTGACATCGTAGGGGGATCTGCTTTGACAGCACAACTCTTCTTT. Amino acid sequence: CACDIVGGSALTAQLFF.

In regard to this clone: A far larger clone is one base from this, pointing to a likely read error. This CDR3 is also generated by other DNA sequences in the sample. CDR3 coding DNA: TGTGCCTGCGACTTTACTGGGCTGCGCTCCTGGGACACCCGACAGATGTTTTTC. It is translated as CACDFTGLRSWDTRQMFF. This rearrangement joins TRDV2 to TRDJ3; weak D call: TRDD3 (6 bases). The J gene comes from matching the DNA to germline here; TCRdb lacks it. The length of the CDR3 is 18 residues. Trimming took off 7 bases at V and 0 bases at J, with 18 bases between the two ends. Germline-derived CDR1 and CDR2 are GEAIGNYY and EKD.

This clone was counted only a few times. This DNA's translation differs at residue 10 from TCRdb's protein, which comes from a much larger clone; a read error is likely, and the protein shown is translated from the DNA. V and J are TRDV1 and TRDJ1; 7 bases are a match to TRDD3. As TCRdb names no J gene, one was assigned here on the basis of a DNA match to germline. The CDR3 extends over 21 amino acids. Per germline, CDR1 TSWWSYY and CDR2 QGS. Trimming removed 1 base from V and 0 bases from J; junction bases left unmatched: 20. The CDR3 here is CALGEQSGYRGISSDTDKLIF. CDR3 DNA sequence: TGTGCTCTTGGGGAACAATCCGGGTACCGGGGGATCTCCTCTGACACCGATAAACTCATCTTT.